These 2 T cell receptor beta chains share one sample of origin, sequenced in a study of molecular identifiers for immune sequencing clone quantification. TCRdb processed the PCR reads anew with MiXCR; each CDR3 protein has one entry. The profile covers 45,000 to 55,000 distinct CDR3 sequences, with roughly a third appearing a single time and approximately 4.2% taken by the ten largest. Sequenced: naive CD8+ T cells from blood, with Jurkat cell RNA spiked in. The sample's subset: FACS-sorted CD8+CD4-CCR7+CD45RA+ naive T cells. The receptor set was obtained from a human donor in good health. Some libraries in this study had Jurkat cell RNA spiked in.

This clonotype was recorded at least ten times. This chain connects TRBV12-3 or TRBV12-4 to TRBJ2-2; no reliable D call. V lost 3 bases and J 3 bases, leaving 14 bases between the germline ends. The CDR3 consists of 16 residues. The CDR3 DNA sequence: TGTGCCAGCAGTTTCCCCCATGCCCTGGACACCGGGGAGCTGTTTTTT. Its translation: CASSFPHALDTGELFF.

Only one count was recorded for this clonotype. This may stem from a read error, because a much larger clone lies one nucleotide away. V and J are TRBV29-1 and TRBJ1-4; D perhaps matches TRBD1 (6 bases). Trimming removed 7 bases at V and 10 bases at J, with 19 bases between. Germline lookup yields CDR1 SQVTM and CDR2 ANQGSEA. The CDR3 is 13 amino acids. The CDR3 here is CSALGRGFGKLFF. In DNA form, the CDR3 reads TGCAGCGCCCTAGGCAGGGGTTTTGGAAAACTGTTTTTT.